This T cell receptor beta chain was sequenced during a study of early T cells in non-severe SARS-CoV-2 infection. About the research overall: Chains were unpaired, as sequencing was done on bulk RNA from unsorted whole blood. The study, taken as a whole, reports: Anti-spike CD8 responses were favored by VDJdb matching, which missed private and CD4 specificities.

Germline V gives CDR1 DFQATT, CDR2 SNEGSKA (reference sequence). This CDR3 is 15 amino acids long. The V end lost 6 bases, the J end lost 2 bases, and 17 bases lay between the germline ends. This clonotype was detected ten times or more. Its antigen is unidentified. Unique molecular identifiers were added to individual cDNA molecules. Each CDR3 protein gets one entry after TCRdb re-called the 5' RACE reads with MiXCR. The sample has some 98,000 distinct CDR3 sequences; 15% to 20% are singletons. The sequenced material came from whole blood. This chain connects TRBV20-1 to TRBJ1-5; the D gene is possibly TRBD1 (6 bases). This TCR was sampled from an adult who was a healthcare worker with PCR-confirmed SARS-CoV-2 infection or an uninfected control (not recorded which). CDR3 nucleotides: TGCAGTGCCCGGAGACAGGCGGGGGGCAATCAGCCCCAGCATTTT. Its translation: CSARRQAGGNQPQHF.